What follows are 27 T cell receptor beta chains derived from one specimen sequenced in a study of blood T cell repertoires in COVID-19. Produced via immunoSEQ multiplex PCR; TCRdb's table is partial and in-frame only. The sample lists almost 100,000 clones; around nine tenths were seen once. The material sequenced was peripheral blood. The source of these receptors is a man between 50 and 59 years old with acute or convalescent COVID-19.

The gene calls are TRBV28 and TRBJ1-1; D not resolved. The ends were cut back, 10 bases at V and 6 bases at J, with 18 bases in the middle. Germline CDR1 is MDHEN and CDR2 is SYDVKM. The CDR3 runs to 13 residues. The CDR3 sequence: CATRGVNDPEAFF. For the CDR3, the DNA is TGTGCCACCCGAGGAGTGAATGACCCTGAAGCTTTCTTT.

The rearrangement uses TRBV25-1 and TRBJ2-2; the D gene is possibly TRBD2 (6 bases). CDR1 is MGHDK and CDR2 is SYGVNS in the germline V gene. V lost 1 base and J 4 bases, leaving 13 bases between the germline ends. The CDR3 runs 16 residues. DNA of the CDR3: TGTGCCAGCAGTGAATTCGTGACTAGACCCACCGGGGAGCTGTTTTTT. As protein: CASSEFVTRPTGELFF.

CDR3 DNA: TGTGCCAGCAGTTACTCTACGAGGAATGGCTACACCTTC. This gives the protein CASSYSTRNGYTF. The chain couples TRBV6-5 to TRBJ1-2; D not certain. Between the trimmed V and J ends, which lost 0 bases and 6 bases, there was a span of 8 bases. This CDR3 is built from 13 residues. Looked up from germline, CDR1 is MNHEY and CDR2 is SVGAGI.

The V and J genes are TRBV7-3 and TRBJ2-1; TRBD2 aligns across 8 bases. CDR1 and CDR2 from the germline V gene are SGHTA and FQGTGA. After removal of 3 bases from V and 8 bases from J, the junction contained 9 bases not matched to a gene. This CDR3 is 15 amino acids long. The CDR3 sequence: CASSLLSGSLDEQFF. The CDR3, as DNA: TGTGCCAGCAGCTTGCTGAGCGGGAGTCTCGATGAGCAGTTCTTC. Supplemented by reference TRBV7-3 and TRBJ2-1, the full variable domain reads GAGVSQTPSNKVTEKGKYVELRCDPISGHTALYWYRQSLGQGPEFLIYFQGTGAADDSGLPNDRFFAVRPEGSVSTLKIQRTERGDSAVYLCASSLLSGSLDEQFFGPGTRLTVL.

The genes are TRBV4-1 and TRBJ2-7, with 8 nucleotides matching TRBD1. V dropped 0 bases and J dropped 0; count of bases not matched to a gene: 10. Germline V gives CDR1 MGHRA, CDR2 YSYEKL. The CDR3 runs to 18 residues. CDR3 amino acids: CASSQEGAGGFLSYEQYF. Written as DNA, the CDR3 is TGCGCCAGCAGCCAAGAGGGGGCAGGGGGCTTCCTCTCCTACGAGCAGTACTTC.

This clone has only one observation. The chain recombines TRBV3-1 (or the pseudogene TRBV3-2) with TRBJ2-1; TRBD2 agrees at 8 bases. With 6 bases clipped from V and 7 bases from J, the junction kept 11 bases outside the gene matches. CDR1 and CDR2 from the germline V gene are LGHDT and YNNKEL (reference sequence). This CDR3 comprises 15 residues. CDR3 amino acids: CASRTTSGVGNEQFF. CDR3 coding DNA: TGTGCCAGCAGAACTACTAGCGGAGTTGGGAATGAGCAGTTCTTC.

The chain joins TRBV18 to TRBJ1-1; 7 bases are shared with TRBD1. Germline CDR1 KGHSH, CDR2 LQKENI. Trimming cost V 3 bases and J 0 bases; bases outside gene matches: 7. The CDR3 is 16 residues long. In DNA form, the CDR3 reads TGTGCCAGCTCACCTTTAACAGGGGCACTGAACACTGAAGCTTTCTTT. It specifies CASSPLTGALNTEAFF.

V is TRBV27 and J is TRBJ2-5; 7 bases map to TRBD1. V lost 5 bases, J lost 2 bases, and 11 bases stayed unmatched. The CDR3 spans 16 residues. The V gene's germline CDR1 is MNHEY and CDR2 SMNVEV (reference sequence). The CDR3 protein is CASSPWTGRTQETQYF. CDR3 nucleotide sequence: TGTGCCAGCAGTCCCTGGACAGGACGCACTCAAGAGACCCAGTACTTC.

The V and J genes are TRBV5-1 and TRBJ1-1; the match to TRBD1 covers 7 bases. Germline CDR1 reads SGHRS; CDR2 reads YFSETQ. This CDR3 has 16 residues. The V gene end was trimmed by 2 bases and the J gene end by 2 bases; junction bases not matched to a gene: 9. As DNA, the CDR3 is TGCGCCAGCAGCTTCTCTCTGGACAGGACAAACACTGAAGCTTTCTTT. It yields the protein CASSFSLDRTNTEAFF.

This rearrangement joins TRBV4-2 to TRBJ2-7, with 11 bases aligning to TRBD2. V lost 0 bases to trimming and J lost 9 bases; unmatched junction nucleotides: 7. Germline loops: CDR1 LGHNA, CDR2 YNFKEQ. The CDR3 extends over 15 amino acids. The CDR3 DNA follows: TGTGCCAGCAGCCAAGATCCTAGCGGGAGGAGTGGGCAGTACTTC. Translating it yields CASSQDPSGRSGQYF.

The gene calls are TRBV6-5 and TRBJ2-3; 8 positions agree with TRBD2. This CDR3 contains 14 residues. J gave up 2 bases and V 9 bases, and 7 bases lay outside the gene matches. Germline CDR1 MNHEY, CDR2 SVGAGI. The CDR3: CASREGHNTDTQYF. CDR3 DNA: TGTGCCAGTCGGGAGGGACATAACACAGATACGCAGTATTTT.

The V gene is TRBV28, the J gene TRBJ2-6, with 7 bases matching TRBD1. The CDR3 is made up of 16 amino acids. Germline loops: CDR1 MDHEN, CDR2 SYDVKM. The junction had 5 bases not matched to a gene; V was cut back by 4 bases and J by 2 bases. The chain's CDR3 is CASSSLGQAGANVLTF. Here the CDR3 DNA reads TGTGCCAGCAGTTCACTCGGACAGGCTGGGGCCAACGTCCTGACTTTC.

The chain is built from TRBV6-6 and TRBJ2-2; 9 bases align to TRBD2. This CDR3 has 17 residues. The V and J ends lost 5 bases and 7 bases, in that order; junction bases with no gene match: 14. Germline V gene sequence: CDR1 MNHNY, CDR2 SVGAGI (reference sequence). The DNA for the CDR3 is TGTGCCAGCAGTCGATACTATAGCGGGAGAGGGATCGGGGAGCTGTTTTTT. Translated, it gives CASSRYYSGRGIGELFF.

This clone was counted a few times. J is TRBJ1-5 and V is TRBV18; D not certain. In germline, CDR1 is KGHSH, CDR2 LQKENI. The CDR3 totals 13 residues. The V gene lost 6 bases and the J gene lost 6 bases, with 12 bases spanning the gap. The CDR3 is CASSAARTQPQHF. In DNA form, the CDR3 reads TGTGCCAGCTCGGCGGCCCGTACTCAGCCCCAGCATTTT.

The table lists this clone with a count of one. The chain has TRBV7-3 and TRBJ1-2, with D tentatively TRBD1 (6 bases). Germline CDR1 is SGHTA and CDR2 is FQGTGA. This CDR3 has 14 amino acids. V lost 5 bases, J lost 6 bases, and 16 bases lay in between. CDR3 nucleotides: TGTGCCAGCAGCCACCCAGGGGTTAAGGATGGCTACACCTTC. It codes for CASSHPGVKDGYTF. The full variable domain, with the rest looked up from reference TRBV7-3 and TRBJ1-2, is GAGVSQTPSNKVTEKGKYVELRCDPISGHTALYWYRQSLGQGPEFLIYFQGTGAADDSGLPNDRFFAVRPEGSVSTLKIQRTERGDSAVYLCASSHPGVKDGYTFGSGTRLTVV.

This clone showed up just a few times. This chain links TRBV7-9 with TRBJ2-1; 11 nucleotides agree with TRBD2. V was pared by 1 base and J by 5 bases, with 1 base of the junction left unmatched. The germline CDR1 and CDR2 sequences are SEHNR and FQNEAQ (reference sequence). The CDR3 consists of 15 residues. The DNA of the CDR3 is TGTGCCAGCAGCTTAGTAGCGGGAGGGAACAATGAGCAGTTCTTC. Its translation: CASSLVAGGNNEQFF.

This clone has just one count. The chain is built from TRBV11-2 and TRBJ2-1; 8 nucleotides agree with TRBD1. In germline, CDR1 is SGHAT, CDR2 FQNNGV. The V gene end was trimmed by 5 bases and the J gene end by 8 bases; junction bases not matched to a gene: 5. The CDR3 extends over 13 amino acids. CDR3 residues: CASSNQGAYEQFF. CDR3 coding DNA: TGTGCCAGCAGCAACCAGGGGGCATATGAGCAGTTCTTC.

The V gene is TRBV4-1, the J gene TRBJ1-2; 7 nucleotides match TRBD1. Germline V gives CDR1 MGHRA, CDR2 YSYEKL. This CDR3 contains 15 residues. V dropped 2 bases and J dropped 4; count of bases not matched to a gene: 7. CDR3 nucleotide sequence: TGCGCCAGCAGCCAAAGGGAAGGGGGCGGCTATGGCTACACCTTC. Translated: CASSQREGGGYGYTF.

This clone showed up just once. The chain is built from TRBV6-5 and TRBJ2-1; 8 bases map to TRBD1. Germline V gene sequence: CDR1 MNHEY, CDR2 SVGAGI. With V trimmed by 6 bases and J by 0 bases, 4 bases remained unmatched. The CDR3 loop spans 15 amino acids. CDR3 residues: CASRRTGGSYNEQFF. The DNA of the CDR3 is TGTGCCAGCAGGAGAACAGGGGGCTCCTACAATGAGCAGTTCTTC.

CDR3 amino acids: CASSPKASGRATDTQYF. The DNA of the CDR3 is TGTGCCAGCAGCCCCAAGGCTAGCGGGAGGGCCACAGATACGCAGTATTTT. The chain joins TRBV11-3 to TRBJ2-3, with TRBD2 matching 12 bases. J gave up 2 bases and V 5 bases, and 8 bases lay outside the gene matches. CDR1 and CDR2 (germline): SGHNT, YENEEA. The CDR3 extends over 17 amino acids.

The rearrangement links TRBV25-1 to TRBJ2-1, with TRBD1 matching 7 bases. The CDR3 totals 15 residues. CDR1 is MGHDK and CDR2 is SYGVNS in the germline V gene. After removal of 2 bases from V and 4 bases from J, the junction contained 5 bases not matched to a gene. The CDR3 is CASSEPGTAYNEQFF. CDR3 DNA: TGTGCCAGCAGTGAACCCGGGACAGCTTACAATGAGCAGTTCTTC.

V is TRBV6-1 and J is TRBJ1-3; tentatively, D is TRBD1 (6 bases). Trimming left V 3 bases short and J 0 bases short, with 12 bases between. The CDR3 consists of 16 residues. Germline CDR1 and CDR2: MNHNS and SASEGT. The CDR3 DNA sequence: TGTGCCAGCAGTGAGGGGGGGGCGAACTCTGGAAACACCATATATTTT. It codes for CASSEGGANSGNTIYF.

This rearrangement joins TRBV27 to TRBJ1-2, with a weak D call TRBD1 (6 bases). V was trimmed by 5 bases and J by 0 bases, leaving 13 bases between them. Germline CDR1 reads MNHEY; CDR2 reads SMNVEV (reference sequence). The length of the CDR3 is 15 residues. The CDR3 DNA sequence: TGTGCCAGCAGTCCAGGACAGCCGACTAACTATGGCTACACCTTC. It yields the protein CASSPGQPTNYGYTF.

This chain links TRBV18 with TRBJ2-1; 8 positions agree with TRBD2. Germline CDR1 and CDR2: KGHSH and LQKENI. Unmatched junction bases numbered 8, after V lost 2 bases and J lost 8 bases. This CDR3 has 15 residues. The CDR3 region has the DNA TGTGCCAGCTCACCAGATAGACTAGCGCTCGATGAGCAGTTCTTC. Its protein is CASSPDRLALDEQFF. Based on the CDR3 plus reference TRBV18 and TRBJ2-1, the full variable domain is NAGVMQNPRHLVRRRGQEARLRCSPMKGHSHVYWYRQLPEEGLKFMVYLQKENIIDESGMPKERFSAEFPKEGPSILRIQQVVRGDSAAYFCASSPDRLALDEQFFGPGTRLTVL.

The J gene is TRBJ2-1, the V gene TRBV21-1; no DNA check was done on the table's D call, TRBD1. TRBV21-1 corresponds to a pseudogene. The CDR3 runs 17 residues. CDR3 loop: CASSKEGQAVYYNEQFF. CDR3 sequence (DNA): TGTGCCAGCAGCAAAGAGGGACAGGCCGTCTACTACAATGAGCAGTTCTTC.

A single count supports this clone. The CDR3, as DNA: TGTGCAAGTCGCATACTTAGACTAGCGGGAGTAACAGATACGCAGTATTTT. The encoded protein is CASRILRLAGVTDTQYF. This chain connects TRBV12-2 to TRBJ2-3; the table assigns TRBD2, which was not confirmed against the DNA. TRBV12-2 is a documented pseudogene. This CDR3 has 17 residues.

The CDR3: CASSLGAGAGGSDEQYF. DNA of the CDR3: TGCGCCAGCAGCTTGGGGGCCGGAGCGGGAGGTTCCGACGAGCAGTACTTC. The rearrangement joins TRBV5-1 to TRBJ2-7, with 9 bases aligning to TRBD2. The length of the CDR3 is 17 residues. Germline-derived CDR1 and CDR2 are SGHRS and YFSETQ. Trimming removed 0 bases from V and 5 bases from J; junction bases left unmatched: 12. Full variable domain (outside the CDR3, taken from reference TRBV5-1 and TRBJ2-7): KAGVTQTPRYLIKTRGQQVTLSCSPISGHRSVSWYQQTPGQGLQFLFEYFSETQRNKGNFPGRFSGRQFSNSRSEMNVSTLELGDSALYLCASSLGAGAGGSDEQYFGPGTRLTVT.